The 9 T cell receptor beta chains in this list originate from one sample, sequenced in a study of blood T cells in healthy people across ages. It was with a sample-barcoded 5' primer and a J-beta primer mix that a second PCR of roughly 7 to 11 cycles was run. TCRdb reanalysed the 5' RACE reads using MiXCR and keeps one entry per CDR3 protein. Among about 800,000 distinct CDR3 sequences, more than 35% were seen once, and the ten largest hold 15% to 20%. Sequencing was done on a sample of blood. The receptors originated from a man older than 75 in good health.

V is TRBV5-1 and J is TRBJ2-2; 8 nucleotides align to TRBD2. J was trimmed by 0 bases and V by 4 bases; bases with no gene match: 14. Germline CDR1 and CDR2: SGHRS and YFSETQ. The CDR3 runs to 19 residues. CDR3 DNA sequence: TGCGCCAGCAGCAGGGACCCCCGTAGCGGGACCGCGAACACCGGGGAGCTGTTTTTT. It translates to CASSRDPRSGTANTGELFF.

Here the CDR3 reads CASRFGTSGQYEQYF. DNA for the CDR3: TGTGCCAGCAGATTCGGGACTAGCGGACAGTACGAGCAGTACTTC. This chain connects TRBV7-2 to TRBJ2-7; 11 nucleotides align to TRBD2. The CDR3 length is 15 residues. J lost 4 bases, V lost 6 bases, and 8 bases had no gene match. Germline CDR1 is SGHTA and CDR2 is FQGNSA.

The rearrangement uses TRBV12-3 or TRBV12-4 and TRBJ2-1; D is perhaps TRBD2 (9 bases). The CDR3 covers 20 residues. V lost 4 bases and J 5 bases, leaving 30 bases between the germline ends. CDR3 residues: CASSSWTGKYVAGGNNEQFF. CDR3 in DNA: TGTGCCAGCAGTTCGTGGACAGGGAAATATGTGGCGGGAGGGAACAATGAGCAGTTCTTC.

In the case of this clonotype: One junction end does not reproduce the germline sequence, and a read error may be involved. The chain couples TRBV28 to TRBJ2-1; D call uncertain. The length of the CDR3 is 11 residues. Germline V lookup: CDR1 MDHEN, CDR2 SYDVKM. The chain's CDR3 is CASRGYNGQFF. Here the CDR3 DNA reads TGTGCCAGCAGGGGGTACAATGGGCAGTTCTTC.

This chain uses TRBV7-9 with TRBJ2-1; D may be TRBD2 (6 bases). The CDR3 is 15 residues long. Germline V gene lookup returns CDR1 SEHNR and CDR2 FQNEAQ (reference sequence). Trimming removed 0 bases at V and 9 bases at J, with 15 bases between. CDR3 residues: CASSLAPTRSGEQFF. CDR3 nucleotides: TGTGCCAGCAGCTTAGCACCGACTAGGTCGGGTGAGCAGTTCTTC.

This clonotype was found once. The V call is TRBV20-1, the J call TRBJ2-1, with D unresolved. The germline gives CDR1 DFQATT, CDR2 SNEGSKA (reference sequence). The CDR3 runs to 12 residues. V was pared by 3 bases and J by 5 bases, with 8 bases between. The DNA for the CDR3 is TGCAGTGCTAGGTTCCCGGACAATGAGCAGTTCTTC. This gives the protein CSARFPDNEQFF.

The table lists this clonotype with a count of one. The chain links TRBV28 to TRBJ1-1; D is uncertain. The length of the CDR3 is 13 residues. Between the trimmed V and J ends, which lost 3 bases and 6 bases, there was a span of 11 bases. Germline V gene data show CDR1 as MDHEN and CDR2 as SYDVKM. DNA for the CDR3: TGTGCCAGCAGTTTGGATTTTCAACCTGAAGCTTTCTTT. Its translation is CASSLDFQPEAFF.

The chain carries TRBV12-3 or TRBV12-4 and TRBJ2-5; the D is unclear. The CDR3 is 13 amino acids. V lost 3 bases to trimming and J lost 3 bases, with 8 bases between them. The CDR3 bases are TGTGCCAGCAGTTTGATGGGTAAAGAGACCCAGTACTTC. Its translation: CASSLMGKETQYF.

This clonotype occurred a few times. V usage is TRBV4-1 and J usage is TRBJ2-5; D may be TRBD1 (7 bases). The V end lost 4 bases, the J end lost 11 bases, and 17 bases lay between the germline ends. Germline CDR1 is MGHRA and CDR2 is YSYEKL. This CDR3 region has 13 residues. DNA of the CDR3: TGCGCCAGCAGCCGCGGACAGGACTACGGGCAGTACTTC. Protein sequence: CASSRGQDYGQYF.